This is a list of T cell receptor beta chains from one sample in a study of T-cell reconstitution after alpha-beta-depleted transplantation in children. TCRdb passed the PCR reads through MiXCR, listing each CDR3 protein once. The sample consists of roughly 490,000 distinct CDR3 sequences, approximately 10% of them appearing once. The sequenced sample was PBMCs, mostly from graft donor cells, obtained 180 days after TCRalphabeta/CD19-depleted stem cell transplant. The receptors were sampled from a female patient between 2 and 15 years old who had a stem cell transplant for aplastic anemia, so the T cells may come from the graft donor. Each CDR3 is given with its conserved first and last residue. The order of the fields is D gene, J gene, clone size, CDR3 length, V gene, CDR3 protein, CDR3 DNA. D genes are given only for firm matches. Clone size is given for some rows only: seen once, a few or many times, or a class if the clone is expanded.

TRBD2	TRBJ2-1	few	17	TRBV7-3	CASSFRAGGPSYNEQFF	TGTGCCAGCAGCTTCCGCGCGGGAGGGCCCTCCTACAATGAGCAGTTCTTC
TRBD1	TRBJ2-1	few	17	TRBV3-1	CASSQLRRTGIGNEQFF	TGTGCCAGCAGCCAACTCCGCCGGACAGGAATAGGCAATGAGCAGTTCTTC
TRBD1	TRBJ1-5	many	17	TRBV28	CASSLWDRGLSNQPQHF	TGTGCCAGCAGTCTATGGGACAGGGGGCTGAGCAATCAGCCCCAGCATTTT
NA	TRBJ1-1	NA	15	TRBV29-1	CSVGRGLQGNTEAFF	TGCAGCGTTGGCCGGGGCCTTCAGGGCAACACTGAAGCTTTCTTT
NA	TRBJ1-4	NA	12	TRBV18	CASSSKEEKLFF	TGTGCCAGCTCATCCAAGGAAGAAAAACTGTTTTTT
TRBD2	TRBJ2-7	NA	15	TRBV20-1	CSAIGAGRGSYEQYF	TGCAGTGCTATCGGGGCGGGGAGGGGATCCTACGAGCAGTACTTC
TRBD1	TRBJ2-7	many	14	TRBV5-1	CASSFRGQGYEQYF	TGCGCCAGCAGCTTCCGGGGACAGGGCTACGAGCAGTACTTC
TRBD1	TRBJ1-2	few	14	TRBV27	CASSSRDSNYGYTF	TGTGCCAGCAGTTCCCGGGACAGCAACTATGGCTACACCTTC
TRBD2	TRBJ2-3	NA	19	TRBV25-1	CASSEFGLAGGQGTDTQYF	TGTGCCAGCAGTGAATTCGGTCTAGCGGGAGGGCAGGGTACAGATACGCAGTATTTT
NA	TRBJ2-2	few	16	TRBV19	CASSKQAGNPTGELFF	TGTGCCAGTAGTAAACAAGCGGGTAATCCTACCGGGGAGCTGTTTTTT
NA	TRBJ2-4	NA	15	TRBV7-2	CASSHNGHLKNIQYF	TGTGCCAGCAGCCACAATGGTCACCTCAAAAACATTCAGTACTTC